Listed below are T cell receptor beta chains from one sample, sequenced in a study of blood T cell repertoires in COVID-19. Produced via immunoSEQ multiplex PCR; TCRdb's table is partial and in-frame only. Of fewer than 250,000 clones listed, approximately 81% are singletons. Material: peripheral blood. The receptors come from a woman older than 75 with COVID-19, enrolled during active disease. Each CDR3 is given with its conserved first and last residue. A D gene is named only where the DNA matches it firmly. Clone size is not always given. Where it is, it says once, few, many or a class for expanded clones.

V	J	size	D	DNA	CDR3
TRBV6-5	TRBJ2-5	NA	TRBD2	TGTGCCAGCAGTCGCGGGGGGGCGGAGGAGACCCAGTACTTC	CASSRGGAEETQYF
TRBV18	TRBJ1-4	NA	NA	TGTGCCAGCTCATCGCAGGGGCCTAATGAAAAACTGTTTTTT	CASSSQGPNEKLFF
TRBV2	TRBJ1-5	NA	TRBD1	TGTGCCAGCAGGGGCAGACAGGGGGGTCAGCCCCAGCATTTT	CASRGRQGGQPQHF
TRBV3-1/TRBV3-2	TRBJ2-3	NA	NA	TGTGCCAGCAGCCAACTAAAAGATACGCAGTATTTT	CASSQLKDTQYF
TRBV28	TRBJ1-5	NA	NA	TGTGCCAGCCGCAGGGAGGGCAATCAGCCCCAGCATTTT	CASRREGNQPQHF
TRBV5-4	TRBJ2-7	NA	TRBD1	TGTGCCAGCAGCCTTGTGCGAGACAGGGGTGCCTACGAGCAGTACTTC	CASSLVRDRGAYEQYF
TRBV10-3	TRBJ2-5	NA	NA	TGTGCCATCAGTGCCAGAGAGACCCAGTACTTC	CAISARETQYF
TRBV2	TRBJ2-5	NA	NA	TGTGCCAGCAGTTTACAGGGTAACCAAGAGACCCAGTACTTC	CASSLQGNQETQYF
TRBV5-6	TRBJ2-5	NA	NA	TGTGCCAGCAGCTTGGGGTCGGTTCAAGAGACCCAGTACTTC	CASSLGSVQETQYF
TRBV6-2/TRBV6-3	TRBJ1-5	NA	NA	TGTGCCAGCAGTCCCCCCGGTAGTAGCAATCAGCCCCAGCATTTT	CASSPPGSSNQPQHF
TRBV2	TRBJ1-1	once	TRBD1	TGTGCCAGCAGTGAATACGGACAGGGGGGGCGAGCTTTCTTT	CASSEYGQGGRAFF
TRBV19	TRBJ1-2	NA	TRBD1	TGTGCCAGTAGTATAGGCGGACAGGGGTTCGGCTACACCTTC	CASSIGGQGFGYTF
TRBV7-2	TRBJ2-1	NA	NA	TGTGCCAGCAGTCGGTTCAATTCCTACAATGAGCAGTTCTTC	CASSRFNSYNEQFF
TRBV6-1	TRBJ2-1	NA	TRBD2	TGTGCCAGCAGTGGCGCCGGGACTAGCTCTAACAATGAGCAGTTCTTC	CASSGAGTSSNNEQFF
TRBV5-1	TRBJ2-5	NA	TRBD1	TGCGCCAGCAGCCGGACAGGGGGCGCGATCGGAGAGACCCAGTACTTC	CASSRTGGAIGETQYF
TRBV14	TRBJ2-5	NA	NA	TGTGCCAGCAGCCAAGAGGGAACAGGGTCGAAGACCCAGTACTTC	CASSQEGTGSKTQYF
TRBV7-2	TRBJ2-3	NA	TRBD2	TGTGCCAGCAGCCCCACAGCGGGGGGTCCCGCAGATACGCAGTATTTT	CASSPTAGGPADTQYF
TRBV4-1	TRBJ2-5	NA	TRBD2	TGCGCCAGCAGCTCAGAGGGTCCGGAGCGGGGGGTCCAAGAGACCCAGTACTTC	CASSSEGPERGVQETQYF
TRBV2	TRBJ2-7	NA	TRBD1	TGTGCCAGCACCTGGGACAGAGGGGACTACGAGCAGTACTTC	CASTWDRGDYEQYF
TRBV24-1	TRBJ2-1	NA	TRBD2	TGTGCCACCAGTGCAGCGGGGGGGCCTAGTGAGCAGTTCTTC	CATSAAGGPSEQFF
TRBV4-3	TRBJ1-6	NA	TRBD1	TGCGCCAGCAGCCAAGCGTCCCAGGGGGAACCCTTGGGTTCACCCCTCCACTTT	CASSQASQGEPLGSPLHF
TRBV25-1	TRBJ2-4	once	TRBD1	TGTGCCAGCAGTGACAGGGGGCGAGGATACATTCAGTACTTC	CASSDRGRGYIQYF
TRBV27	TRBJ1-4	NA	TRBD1	TGTGCCAGCAGTTCCAGATTCGGGACAGGAGAAAAACTGTTTTTT	CASSSRFGTGEKLFF
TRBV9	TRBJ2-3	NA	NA	TGTGCCAGCAGCAAGGGTCGGGGAACCTCGGATACGCAGTATTTT	CASSKGRGTSDTQYF
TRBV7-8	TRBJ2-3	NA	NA	TGTGCCAGCAGCCCGGCAGATACGCAGTATTTT	CASSPADTQYF
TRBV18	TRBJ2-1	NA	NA	TGTGCCAGCTCACCATCACTAGTGGACTACAATGAGCAGTTCTTC	CASSPSLVDYNEQFF
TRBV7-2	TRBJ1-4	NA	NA	TGTGCCAGCAGCTTAGACAGGCTCCAACTGTTTTTT	CASSLDRLQLFF